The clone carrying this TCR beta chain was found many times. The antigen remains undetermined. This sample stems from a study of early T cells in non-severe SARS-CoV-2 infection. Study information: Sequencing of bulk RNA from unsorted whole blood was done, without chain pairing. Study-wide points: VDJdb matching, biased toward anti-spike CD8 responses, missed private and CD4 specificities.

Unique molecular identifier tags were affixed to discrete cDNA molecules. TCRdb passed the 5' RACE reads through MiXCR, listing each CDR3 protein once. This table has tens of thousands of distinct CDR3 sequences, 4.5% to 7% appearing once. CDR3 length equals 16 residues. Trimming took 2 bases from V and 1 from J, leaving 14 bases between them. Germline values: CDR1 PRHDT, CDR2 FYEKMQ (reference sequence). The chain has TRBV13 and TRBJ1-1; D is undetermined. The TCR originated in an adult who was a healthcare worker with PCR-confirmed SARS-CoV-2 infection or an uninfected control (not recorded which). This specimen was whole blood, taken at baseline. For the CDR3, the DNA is TGTGCCAGCAGCTTAAACACACCGCTCCCGAACACTGAAGCTTTCTTT. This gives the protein CASSLNTPLPNTEAFF.